This TCR beta chain is drawn from a study of technical replicates of blood from several donors. TCRdb keeps only in-frame clones here, not all; method: immunoSEQ multiplex PCR. Of roughly 14,000 clones listed, approximately 81% are singletons. CDR3 length equals 15 residues. Trimming took 4 bases from V and 9 from J; bases not matched to a gene: 9. The germline V gene has CDR1 SGHNT and CDR2 YYREEE (reference sequence). This clone was observed a handful of times. This sequence originates from a human donor in good health. The material sequenced was PBMCs. V is TRBV5-4 and J is TRBJ2-1, with 11 bases fitting TRBD2. CDR3 loop: CASSGLAGGPGEQFF. The CDR3 nucleotides read TGTGCCAGCAGCGGCTTAGCGGGAGGGCCTGGTGAGCAGTTCTTC.